This paragraph reports one T cell receptor beta chain. This clonotype has ten or more counts. The antigen it binds to is not known. Per-base qualities were not stored, and no clone one base away is much larger. The data were obtained in a study of breast tumors, draining lymph nodes, adjacent tissues (dated by TCRdb to 2016 to 2018). General notes on the study: In breast cancer patients, the study compared the TCR beta repertoires of tumor, adjacent nontumor tissue and axillary lymph nodes. In human breast cancer, the study set out to assess how tumor, surrounding tissue and draining lymph node repertoires relate to one another and whether T cells might be exchanged between them.

Lymph node samples came from the axillary draining lymph nodes of breast cancer patients. For sequencing, an Illumina HiSeq 2000 was employed. TCR beta chain libraries were generated through multiplex PCR amplification. The amplified TCR beta chain products were analyzed by high-throughput sequencing. The raw public reads went through TCRdb reprocessing: fastp at Q25, MiXCR clone calling, in-frame beta chains kept. Entries are consolidated by CDR3 protein sequence, retaining the most common genes and DNA. This sample lists approximately 210,000 distinct CDR3 sequences; approximately 36% were detected once. The ten most abundant clones make up under 4.5% of the sample. Broader findings and caveats from the paper: Tumors showed preferential V and J gene usage, and their T-cell repertoire diversity fell below that of lymph nodes yet above that of nontumor tissue. Tumor and nontumor tissue repertoires were significantly more similar in luminal-like than in basal-like breast cancer. A scenario in which most tumor T cells derive from the lymph node and then expand within tumor tissue was judged to be consistent with the data. The study presented the conclusion that tumor T cells originate in lymph nodes as consistent with a hypothesis, not as something directly demonstrated.

Including cysteine and phenylalanine, the CDR3 has 13 amino acids. CDR3 DNA only is kept here, 39 bases in frame from base 1. V and J lose 0 bases and 8 bases, and a span of 13 bases separates them. CDR1 and CDR2 were assigned from the germline V gene (reference sequence) as DFQATT and SNEGSKA. The clonotype comes from a female donor with breast cancer. Some clones in this sample may be carry-over from other donors' samples. The chain uses TRBV20-1 and TRBJ1-2; tentative D gene TRBD1, with 6 bases matching. Sequencing used axillary lymph node tissue. The CDR3 is CSARDQDQGGYTF. The DNA is TGCAGTGCTAGAGACCAGGACCAGGGGGGCTACACCTTC.